What follows are 24 T cell receptor beta chains derived from one specimen sequenced in a study of T cell repertoires in cytomegalovirus infection. TCRdb reanalysed the reads using MiXCR and keeps one entry per CDR3 protein. The table records 150,000 to 200,000 distinct CDR3 sequences, 15% to 20% of them present only once. The material sequenced was CD8+ T cells from PBMCs. These receptors were collected from a human donor in good health (CMV status not recorded). Some clones in this sample may be carry-over from other donors' samples.

This clonotype was seen more than once but under ten times. The chain is built from TRBV12-3 or TRBV12-4 and TRBJ2-1; 10 bases line up with TRBD1. V trimming: 11 bases; J trimming: 0 bases; junction bases outside the gene matches: 4. This CDR3 has 14 residues. CDR3 residues: CACGQGDSYNEQFF. DNA of the CDR3: TGTGCCTGTGGACAGGGGGACTCCTACAATGAGCAGTTCTTC.

This clonotype was seen only a few times. V and J are TRBV6-5 and TRBJ2-4, with 9 bases matching TRBD1. CDR3 size: 15 residues. CDR1 and CDR2 (germline): MNHEY, SVGAGI. V was clipped by 6 bases and J by 1 base; unmatched bases: 4. The CDR3 is CASRQQGAAKNIQYF. CDR3 DNA: TGTGCCAGCAGGCAACAGGGGGCGGCCAAAAACATTCAGTACTTC.

In DNA, the CDR3 is TGTGCCATCAGCTCAGACTCCAAGGAACTGTTTTTT. It yields the protein CAISSDSKELFF. J is TRBJ1-4 and V is TRBV10-3; D ambiguous. V was clipped by 6 bases and J by 12 bases, with 14 bases between them. The CDR3 loop spans 12 amino acids. Germline V gene data show CDR1 as ENHRY and CDR2 as SYGVKD.

This clonotype was seen a handful of times. The rearrangement joins TRBV11-2 to TRBJ1-2; 11 bases agree with TRBD1. This CDR3 region has 17 residues. Germline V lookup: CDR1 SGHAT, CDR2 FQNNGV. The V gene end was trimmed by 0 bases and the J gene end by 7 bases; junction bases not matched to a gene: 10. The CDR3 DNA follows: TGTGCCAGCAGCTTAGACGTCGGGACAGGGGGACAGGGTGGCTACACCTTC. Protein sequence: CASSLDVGTGGQGGYTF.

This clonotype has just a few counts. The chain links TRBV7-2 to TRBJ1-1; 8 bases align to TRBD1. CDR3 length equals 15 residues. Germline loops: CDR1 SGHTA, CDR2 FQGNSA. The V gene end was trimmed by 4 bases and the J gene end by 2 bases; junction bases not matched to a gene: 6. CDR3 sequence reads: CASSSDRGINTEAFF. CDR3 DNA: TGTGCCAGCAGCTCTGACAGGGGTATAAACACTGAAGCTTTCTTT.

V gene TRBV20-1 combines with J gene TRBJ1-5, with D perhaps TRBD1 (5 bases). The CDR3 sequence is 13 residues long. Trimming stripped 6 bases from V and 8 bases from J, with 17 bases between. CDR1 is DFQATT, CDR2 SNEGSKA, per germline (reference sequence). CDR3 sequence: CSARRGVQEPQHF. CDR3 nucleotide sequence: TGCAGTGCGCGACGGGGGGTACAGGAGCCCCAGCATTTT.

This clonotype has just a few counts. V is TRBV7-2 and J is TRBJ2-3, with D tentatively TRBD1 or TRBD2 (6 bases each). The CDR3 sequence is 15 residues long. The germline V and J ends were trimmed by 0 bases and 5 bases, with 12 bases remaining between them. Germline V gene lookup returns CDR1 SGHTA and CDR2 FQGNSA. The CDR3: CASSLAGGRGDTQYF. The CDR3 bases are TGTGCCAGCAGCTTAGCGGGGGGCCGGGGAGATACGCAGTATTTT.

This chain joins TRBV4-1 and TRBJ2-1; D unresolved. The V gene lost 7 bases and the J gene lost 7 bases, with 23 bases spanning the gap. Germline values: CDR1 MGHRA, CDR2 YSYEKL. The length of the CDR3 is 16 residues. In DNA, the CDR3 is TGCGCCAGCACCCAGCAGCTAACCGAGGTTTGGAATGAGCAGTTCTTC. It is translated as CASTQQLTEVWNEQFF.

The J gene is TRBJ1-1, the V gene TRBV7-6, with a weak D call TRBD1 (6 bases). V was clipped by 5 bases and J by 0 bases, with 10 bases between them. The CDR3 is 14 amino acids. The germline gives CDR1 SGHVS, CDR2 FNYEAQ. DNA for the CDR3: TGTGCCAGCAGCGTAGGGGGGATGAACACTGAAGCTTTCTTT. Translated, it gives CASSVGGMNTEAFF.

This clonotype turned up a few times. The chain is built from TRBV5-5 and TRBJ1-2; the D gene is possibly TRBD1 (5 bases). The CDR3 is 15 residues long. V was clipped by 2 bases and J by 3 bases, with 14 bases between them. Germline values: CDR1 SGHKS, CDR2 YYEKEE (reference sequence). CDR3 bases: TGTGCCAGCAGCTTCATGCGGGGGACCGACTATGGCTACACCTTC. This encodes CASSFMRGTDYGYTF.

This chain connects TRBV5-1 to TRBJ2-1, with 7 bases identical to TRBD1. Losses at the gene ends were 1 base for V and 1 base for J; bases not matched to a gene: 5. The V gene's germline CDR1 is SGHRS and CDR2 YFSETQ. The CDR3 covers 16 residues. The chain's CDR3 is CASSLFPTGSYNEQFF. CDR3 nucleotide sequence: TGCGCCAGCAGCTTGTTTCCGACAGGGTCCTACAATGAGCAGTTCTTC.

The rearrangement joins TRBV28 to TRBJ2-3; 7 nucleotides agree with TRBD2. The length of the CDR3 is 18 residues. Per germline, CDR1 MDHEN and CDR2 SYDVKM. V shed 5 bases, J shed 2 bases, and the junction held 16 bases outside the gene matches. The CDR3 region has the DNA TGTGCCAGCAGTGCTTACAACCTAGCGGTGACCCTCACAGATACGCAGTATTTT. Protein product: CASSAYNLAVTLTDTQYF.

V and J are TRBV11-2 and TRBJ1-4; no clear D. Germline values: CDR1 SGHAT, CDR2 FQNNGV. Trimming pared 6 bases from V and 8 bases from J, leaving 7 bases between. The CDR3 contains 11 residues. For the CDR3, the DNA is TGTGCCAGCAGGGTACAAGAAAAACTGTTTTTT. Its translation is CASRVQEKLFF.

The DNA for the CDR3 is TGTGCCAGCAGCAACCGGGACCAGGGGCTCCAAGAGACCCAGTACTTC. Translating gives CASSNRDQGLQETQYF. V and J are TRBV5-5 and TRBJ2-5; weak D call: TRBD1 (6 bases). The germline V and J ends were trimmed by 4 bases and 1 base, with 17 bases remaining between them. Germline V gene data show CDR1 as SGHKS and CDR2 as YYEKEE (reference sequence). This CDR3 region has 16 residues.

This sequence joins TRBV14 and TRBJ2-6; a weak D match, TRBD2 (6 bases). The V end lost 0 bases, the J end lost 13 bases, and 13 bases lay between the germline ends. CDR3 length: 14 amino acids. Germline assignment: CDR1 SGHDN and CDR2 FVKESK. The CDR3 loop reads CASSQDRGSAVLTF. The CDR3 region has the DNA TGTGCCAGCAGCCAAGATCGGGGGTCGGCGGTCCTGACTTTC.

The table lists this clonotype with a few counts. The rearrangement uses TRBV29-1 and TRBJ2-3; D unclear. Germline assignment: CDR1 SQVTM and CDR2 ANQGSEA. The CDR3 is 10 amino acids. V lost 7 bases and J 4 bases, leaving 6 bases between the germline ends. The CDR3 coding sequence is TGCAGCGCCCAGGCAGATACGCAGTATTTT. Its protein product is CSAQADTQYF.

V and J are TRBV20-1 and TRBJ2-5, with TRBD1 matching over 10 bases. J was trimmed by 2 bases and V by 0 bases; bases with no gene match: 15. Per germline, CDR1 DFQATT and CDR2 SNEGSKA (reference sequence). The CDR3 length is 19 residues. The CDR3 loop is CSARDYVTGGAGTQETQYF. The CDR3 DNA is TGCAGTGCTAGAGATTACGTGACAGGGGGCGCGGGGACGCAAGAGACCCAGTACTTC.

The rearrangement joins TRBV27 to TRBJ2-3; perhaps D is TRBD1 or TRBD2 (5 bases each). Between the trimmed V and J ends, which lost 7 bases and 2 bases, there was a span of 13 bases. Looked up from germline, CDR1 is MNHEY and CDR2 is SMNVEV (reference sequence). CDR3 size: 14 residues. The CDR3 loop is CASTRVRDTDTQYF. CDR3 sequence (DNA): TGTGCCAGCACCAGGGTACGGGACACAGATACGCAGTATTTT.

This clonotype was observed at least ten times. The chain recombines TRBV7-2 with TRBJ2-1, with 11 bases matching TRBD1. The V segment lost 0 bases and the J segment 9 bases; nucleotides outside the gene matches: 4. The germline CDR1 and CDR2 sequences are SGHTA and FQGNSA. This CDR3 comprises 15 residues. CDR3: CASSLAGQGAFEQFF. In nucleotides, the CDR3 is TGTGCCAGCAGCTTAGCAGGACAGGGGGCCTTTGAGCAGTTCTTC. Based on the CDR3 plus reference TRBV7-2 and TRBJ2-1, the full variable domain is GAGVSQSPSNKVTEKGKDVELRCDPISGHTALYWYRQSLGQGLEFLIYFQGNSAPDKSGLPSDRFSAERTGGSVSTLTIQRTQQEDSAVYLCASSLAGQGAFEQFFGPGTRLTVL.

This clonotype has more than one count but fewer than ten. The V and J genes are TRBV6-5 and TRBJ2-1; D perhaps matches TRBD2 (5 bases). Per germline, CDR1 MNHEY and CDR2 SVGAGI. This CDR3 is built from 14 residues. The V end was cut by 2 bases, the J end by 6 bases, with 11 bases between. CDR3 sequence (DNA): TGTGCCAGCAGTTACGGAGGACCTATCAATGAGCAGTTCTTC. Amino acid sequence: CASSYGGPINEQFF.

The chain's CDR3 is CASTPYRGPAYNEQFF. The CDR3 bases are TGTGCCAGCACCCCATACAGGGGGCCAGCCTACAATGAGCAGTTCTTC. This rearrangement joins TRBV6-2 or TRBV6-3 to TRBJ2-1; 9 bases are shared with TRBD1. Trimming took 7 bases from V and 2 from J; bases not matched to a gene: 9. This CDR3 region has 16 residues. Germline V gives CDR1 MNHEY, CDR2 SVGEGT.

V usage is TRBV29-1 and J usage is TRBJ1-1; perhaps TRBD1 as D (5 bases). The V and J ends lost 8 bases and 5 bases respectively, with 18 bases between them. In germline, CDR1 is SQVTM, CDR2 ANQGSEA. There are 13 residues in the CDR3. CDR3 bases: TGCAGCCTTATCCGGGACGGGGAGACTGAAGCTTTCTTT. The encoded protein is CSLIRDGETEAFF.

The chain combines TRBV7-9 with TRBJ1-2, with a possible D match to TRBD1 (5 bases). Germline V gives CDR1 SEHNR, CDR2 FQNEAQ (reference sequence). This CDR3 comprises 16 residues. Trimming took off 2 bases at V and 0 bases at J, with 13 bases between the two ends. In nucleotides, the CDR3 is TGTGCCAGCAGCTTACAACGGGACCGCGCTAACTATGGCTACACCTTC. This encodes CASSLQRDRANYGYTF.

The chain carries TRBV7-9 and TRBJ1-1, with a tentative D call TRBD1 (5 bases). V lost 5 bases to trimming and J lost 5 bases, with 15 bases between them. The V gene's germline CDR1 is SEHNR and CDR2 FQNEAQ (reference sequence). The CDR3 loop spans 14 amino acids. The CDR3 region is CASSPEGRGTEAFF. DNA for the CDR3: TGTGCCAGCAGCCCAGAGGGGCGGGGGACTGAAGCTTTCTTT.